This T cell receptor (beta chain) was sequenced in a study of T-cell memory formation after mild COVID-19. Overall study: TCR clusters were largely donor specific. General study results and limits: Within pre-infection memory, some responding clones were found, suggesting cross-reactive memory joined. CD4+ bias marked clones expanding day 15 to 37, unlike balanced contracting clones.

This clonotype was counted a few times. Its antigen is undetermined. The CDR3 spans 15 residues. J lost 3 bases, V lost 5 bases, and 7 bases had no gene match. Germline V lookup: CDR1 LGHNT, CDR2 FRNRAP. A single record per CDR3 protein comes from TCRdb applying MiXCR to the 5' RACE reads. The sample includes approximately 290,000 distinct CDR3 sequences, approximately 19% of them seen just once. The sequenced sample was PBMCs or a T cell subset sorted from them (not recorded which). This chain uses TRBV12-5 with TRBJ2-1; 7 bases align to TRBD2. The source of this sequence is a man younger than 30 who had mild COVID-19 (a few samples of this study predate the infection). Cell type and time point are not known. Here the CDR3 reads CASGPPSGFYNEQFF. Here the CDR3 DNA reads TGTGCTAGTGGTCCCCCTAGCGGTTTCTACAATGAGCAGTTCTTC.